A selection of T cell receptor beta chains follows, all from one sample in a study of cytomegalovirus exposure and HLA in healthy donors. Measured with immunoSEQ multiplex PCR; TCRdb has only the in-frame clones, and not every one. The sample yields 80,000 to 100,000 clones, approximately 88% seen once. Sample: PBMCs. These receptors all come from a woman aged 25 to 45 in good health and CMV-seronegative. Both conserved end residues are part of each CDR3. A D gene is named only where the DNA matches it firmly. Size values are once, few and many counts, or a class for expanded clones, and some rows have none.

V	D	size	J	CDR3	DNA
TRBV28	TRBD2	-	TRBJ2-6	CASTGRGSGANVLTF	TGTGCCAGCACGGGGCGGGGGTCTGGGGCCAACGTCCTGACTTTC
TRBV11-3	-	-	TRBJ2-3	CASSLRGSSDTQYF	TGTGCCAGCAGCCTCAGGGGTTCATCAGATACGCAGTATTTT
TRBV6-6	TRBD2	-	TRBJ2-7	CASSPDGRGHEQYF	TGTGCCAGCAGCCCAGACGGGAGGGGCCACGAGCAGTACTTC
TRBV7-3	-	-	TRBJ1-3	CASSLRGGSAGNTIYF	TGTGCCAGCAGCTTAAGGGGCGGGAGCGCAGGAAACACCATATATTTT
TRBV19	-	-	TRBJ1-1	CASSPGKDTEAFF	TGTGCCAGTAGTCCAGGGAAGGACACTGAAGCTTTCTTT
TRBV28	-	-	TRBJ1-1	CASRAQGAINTEAFF	TGTGCCAGCAGGGCACAGGGTGCGATAAACACTGAAGCTTTCTTT
TRBV5-1	-	-	TRBJ2-3	CASSLGWSRTDTQYF	TGCGCCAGCAGCTTGGGTTGGAGTCGCACAGATACGCAGTATTTT
TRBV7-2	-	-	TRBJ1-1	CASRRAGNMNTEAFF	TGTGCCAGCAGGCGTGCCGGGAACATGAACACTGAAGCTTTCTTT
TRBV11-2	-	-	TRBJ2-1	CASSSGRRGGLSSYNEQFF	TGTGCCAGCAGCTCCGGGCGGCGGGGCGGTTTAAGCTCCTACAATGAGCAGTTCTTC
TRBV9	TRBD1	-	TRBJ2-2	CASSAQGANTGELFF	TGTGCCAGCAGCGCACAGGGGGCGAACACCGGGGAGCTGTTTTTT
TRBV27	-	once	TRBJ2-7	CASSPVGSSTKQYF	TGTGCCAGCAGTCCCGTAGGGAGCTCTACGAAGCAGTACTTC
TRBV21-1	-	few	TRBJ2-4	CASSAKIDRLHTLAKNIQYF	TGTGCCAGCAGCGCTAAAATCGACAGGCTACACACCCTAGCCAAAAACATTCAGTACTTC
TRBV9	-	-	TRBJ1-5	CASSPGGSSKPQHF	TGTGCCAGCAGCCCCGGGGGGTCTAGCAAGCCCCAGCATTTT
TRBV29-1	-	-	TRBJ1-2	CSVEESGGYGYTF	TGCAGCGTTGAAGAATCCGGCGGCTATGGCTACACCTTC
TRBV6-1	-	-	TRBJ2-7	CASSGPGRHTYEQYF	TGTGCCAGCAGTGGACCTGGTAGACACACCTACGAGCAGTACTTC
TRBV9	TRBD1	-	TRBJ1-1	CASSPRTGGFSEAFF	TGTGCCAGCAGCCCCAGGACAGGAGGATTTTCTGAAGCTTTCTTT
TRBV4-3	-	-	TRBJ2-7	CASSQDSLLSYEQYF	TGCGCCAGCAGCCAAGATAGTCTGCTCTCCTACGAGCAGTACTTC
TRBV21-1	-	-	TRBJ2-7	CASSYEQYF	TGTGCGAGTTCCTACGAGCAGTACTTC
TRBV5-1	TRBD1	few	TRBJ1-6	CASATLGTGDSPLHF	TGCGCCAGCGCGACTCTCGGGACAGGGGATTCACCCCTCCACTTT
TRBV7-6	-	-	TRBJ1-5	CASSSTGGQPQHF	TGTGCCAGCAGCTCGACCGGAGGTCAGCCCCAGCATTTT
TRBV9	-	-	TRBJ2-2	CASSVFGGTGELFF	TGTGCCAGCAGCGTATTCGGCGGGACCGGGGAGCTGTTTTTT
TRBV6-1	-	-	TRBJ1-1	CASSPTALNTEAFF	TGTGCCAGCAGCCCTACCGCGCTGAACACTGAAGCTTTCTTT
TRBV4-1	TRBD2	-	TRBJ2-7	CASSQLTSDSYEQYF	TGCGCCAGCAGCCAATTAACTAGCGATTCCTACGAGCAGTACTTC
TRBV20-1	-	-	TRBJ2-5	CSARRQETQYF	TGCAGTGCTAGACGGCAAGAGACCCAGTACTTC
TRBV7-2	-	once	TRBJ1-5	CASSYGGGRDQPQHF	TGTGCCAGCAGCTACGGGGGGGGGAGAGATCAGCCCCAGCATTTT
TRBV10-3	-	-	TRBJ1-2	CAISESANYGYTF	TGTGCCATCAGTGAATCGGCTAACTATGGCTACACCTTC
TRBV15	TRBD1	-	TRBJ1-5	CATSRDLTGMVQPQHF	TGTGCCACCAGCAGAGACTTGACAGGGATGGTTCAGCCCCAGCATTTT
TRBV27	-	once	TRBJ1-1	CASTSKGTTEAFF	TGTGCCAGCACCTCAAAAGGGACAACTGAAGCTTTCTTT
TRBV11-2	TRBD2	-	TRBJ2-5	CASSRLAGFQETQYF	TGTGCCAGCAGCCGACTAGCGGGATTTCAAGAGACCCAGTACTTC
TRBV18	TRBD1	-	TRBJ2-7	CATAPAGGTDSYEQYF	TGTGCCACGGCCCCGGCAGGGGGTACAGACTCCTACGAGCAGTACTTC
TRBV5-1	TRBD2	-	TRBJ2-1	CASSLGLAAYNEQFF	TGCGCCAGCAGCCTTGGACTAGCGGCCTACAATGAGCAGTTCTTC
TRBV6-5	-	-	TRBJ1-4	CASSYSAGFGEKLFF	TGTGCCAGCAGTTACTCCGCAGGGTTTGGAGAAAAACTGTTTTTT
TRBV5-4	-	-	TRBJ2-2	CASAPLSGADVGELFF	TGTGCCTCCGCCCCCCTGTCGGGAGCGGACGTCGGGGAGCTGTTTTTT
TRBV4-1	TRBD2	-	TRBJ2-5	CASSQGPGLDLRETQYF	TGCGCCAGCAGCCAAGGGCCCGGACTAGATTTAAGGGAGACCCAGTACTTC
TRBV15	TRBD1	-	TRBJ2-6	CATSRKRTGGAGANVLTF	TGTGCCACCAGCAGGAAGCGGACAGGGGGAGCTGGGGCCAACGTCCTGACTTTC
TRBV9	TRBD2	-	TRBJ2-2	CASSVGSSGGRSGELFF	TGTGCCAGCAGCGTAGGGTCTAGCGGGGGGCGATCCGGGGAGCTGTTTTTT
TRBV28	-	-	TRBJ2-2	CASSFYNTGELFF	TGTGCCAGCAGTTTCTATAACACCGGGGAGCTGTTTTTT
TRBV13	TRBD2	-	TRBJ2-7	CASSLSPSGRISYEQYF	TGTGCCAGCAGCTTAAGCCCTAGCGGGAGGATTTCCTACGAGCAGTACTTC
TRBV5-4	TRBD1	-	TRBJ1-2	CASSTGTGRSGYTF	TGTGCCAGCAGCACCGGGACAGGCCGGAGTGGCTACACCTTC
TRBV5-1	TRBD1	once	TRBJ1-1	CASSSGQGLREAFF	TGCGCCAGCAGCTCGGGACAGGGGCTTCGTGAAGCTTTCTTT
TRBV18	-	-	TRBJ1-4	CASSPRGRNEKLFF	TGTGCCAGCTCACCACGGGGCAGAAATGAAAAACTGTTTTTT
TRBV13	-	-	TRBJ2-1	CASSFRDSYNEQFF	TGTGCCAGCAGTTTCCGGGACTCATACAATGAGCAGTTCTTC
TRBV2	TRBD1	-	TRBJ2-3	CASSFGTGKWDTQYF	TGTGCCAGCAGTTTTGGGACAGGGAAGTGGGATACGCAGTATTTT
TRBV19	-	-	TRBJ2-7	CASSLRQSYEQYF	TGTGCCAGTAGTCTCAGACAGTCCTACGAGCAGTACTTC
TRBV5-6	TRBD1	-	TRBJ1-4	CASSSPGQGPATNEKLFF	TGTGCCAGCAGCTCCCCGGGACAGGGGCCTGCAACTAATGAAAAACTGTTTTTT
TRBV19	TRBD1	-	TRBJ1-1	CASSIIDRDTEAFF	TGTGCCAGTAGTATTATCGACAGGGACACTGAAGCTTTCTTT
TRBV5-6	TRBD2	-	TRBJ2-5	CASSLASGGGETQYF	TGTGCCAGCAGCTTGGCTAGCGGGGGGGGAGAGACCCAGTACTTC
TRBV19	-	-	TRBJ2-7	CASSRLQGEKPYEQYF	TGTGCCAGTAGTAGGCTACAGGGTGAAAAGCCCTACGAGCAGTACTTC
TRBV2	TRBD2	-	TRBJ2-4	CASSWTSGGPSKNIQYF	TGTGCCAGCAGCTGGACTAGCGGGGGGCCCTCCAAGAACATTCAGTACTTC
TRBV7-3	-	-	TRBJ2-2	CASSLKSQNTGELFF	TGTGCCAGCAGCTTAAAGAGCCAGAACACCGGGGAGCTGTTTTTT
TRBV28	-	-	TRBJ2-4	CASSPGREDIQYF	TGTGCCAGCAGTCCGGGTCGAGAGGACATTCAGTACTTC
TRBV28	-	-	TRBJ2-5	CASSADSLREETQYF	TGTGCCAGCAGTGCGGACAGTCTTCGGGAAGAGACCCAGTACTTC
TRBV6-5	TRBD1	-	TRBJ1-2	CASSTRTGAYGYTF	TGTGCCAGCAGTACCCGGACAGGGGCTTATGGCTACACCTTC